This TCR beta chain came from a study of response to subunit inactivated influenza vaccine. There are many counts of this clonotype. Its antigen is unidentified. TCRdb passed the RT-PCR reads through MiXCR, listing each CDR3 protein once. The sample has 500,000 to 600,000 distinct CDR3 sequences, over 10% seen once. Points from the study as a whole: Authors suggested few new T cells are recruited by each seasonal influenza vaccination.

V gave up 8 bases and J gave up 1 base, with 5 bases separating them. CDR3 length: 11 amino acids. The sequencing used PBMCs from blood, collected 40 to 50 days after vaccination. This rearrangement joins TRBV12-3 or TRBV12-4 to TRBJ1-1; D not resolved. This TCR was recovered from a man aged 50 to 59 who received an inactivated influenza vaccine. Here the CDR3 reads CASARNTEAFF. CDR3 coding DNA: TGTGCCAGCGCCAGGAACACTGAAGCTTTCTTT.